Each of the 4 T cell receptor beta chains below was sequenced from the same sample in a study of blood T cell repertoires in COVID-19. Measured with immunoSEQ multiplex PCR; TCRdb has only the in-frame clones, and not every one. The data contain around 200,000 clones, 85% of them singletons. The sequenced sample was PBMCs or T cells enriched from blood (not recorded which). The receptors were sampled from a man aged 40-49 years who had recovered from COVID-19.

The chain couples TRBV7-9 to TRBJ1-5, with D perhaps matching TRBD1 (5 bases). The germline gives CDR1 SEHNR, CDR2 FQNEAQ (reference sequence). This CDR3 contains 15 residues. The V end was cut by 5 bases, the J end by 3 bases, with 14 bases between. The CDR3 DNA is TGTGCCAGCAGCCCCCAAGGCAGGGACAATCAGCCCCAGCATTTT. Residues: CASSPQGRDNQPQHF.

This chain connects TRBV19 to TRBJ1-6; 9 bases map to TRBD1. The CDR3 spans 15 residues. V trimming: 9 bases; J trimming: 6 bases; junction bases outside the gene matches: 9. Germline V lookup: CDR1 LNHDA, CDR2 SQIVND (reference sequence). The CDR3 here is CASTKPGQGNSPLHF. Here the CDR3 DNA reads TGTGCCAGCACCAAACCGGGACAGGGTAATTCACCCCTCCACTTT.

The chain combines TRBV11-2 with TRBJ1-1; no clear D gene. The CDR3 extends over 12 amino acids. V lost 3 bases and J 8 bases, leaving 10 bases between the germline ends. CDR1 and CDR2 (germline): SGHAT, FQNNGV. CDR3 DNA: TGTGCCAGCAGCTTCGAGAAGTCCGAAGCTTTCTTT. This sequence encodes CASSFEKSEAFF.

V and J are TRBV29-1 and TRBJ1-4; the D is unclear. Trimming left V 6 bases short and J 12 bases short, with 20 bases between. Per the germline V gene, CDR1 is SQVTM and CDR2 is ANQGSEA. This CDR3 contains 13 residues. Here the CDR3 DNA reads TGCAGCGTGCAAAACCCCGAGGGTCAGGAACTGTTTTTT. Amino acids: CSVQNPEGQELFF.